Below, 18 T cell receptor beta chains from the same sample are listed, as sequenced in a study of T cells in Graves' hyperthyroidism and ophthalmopathy. It was RNA transcripts that yielded the amplified TCR beta CDR3 regions. The HTBI primer set served for first-round RT-PCR of the TCR CDR3. One entry per CDR3 protein, called by TCRdb with MiXCR from the multiplex PCR reads. The sample has 490,000 or so distinct CDR3 sequences, around 15% seen once. Input material: blood. Receptor source: a woman younger than 45 with Graves' ophthalmopathy.

The table lists this clonotype with many counts. The chain joins TRBV27 to TRBJ2-3; D might be TRBD2 (5 bases). The V end was cut by 5 bases, the J end by 0 bases, with 15 bases between. This CDR3 has 16 amino acids. CDR1 is MNHEY, CDR2 SMNVEV, per germline (reference sequence). CDR3 region: CASSPPPGFSTDTQYF. CDR3 nucleotides: TGTGCCAGCAGTCCCCCCCCGGGGTTCAGCACAGATACGCAGTATTTT.

This clonotype was seen ten or more times. The chain carries TRBV11-3 and TRBJ2-1, with a possible D match to TRBD1 (5 bases). CDR3 length: 16 amino acids. V dropped 3 bases and J dropped 1 base, with 13 bases sitting between them. The germline CDR1 and CDR2 sequences are SGHNT and YENEEA. The CDR3 loop is CASSFDSSRSYNEQFF. The DNA of the CDR3 is TGTGCCAGCAGCTTTGACAGCTCTAGGTCCTACAATGAGCAGTTCTTC.

The chain employs TRBV11-2 and TRBJ1-3; tentative D call: TRBD1 (6 bases). Germline-derived CDR1 and CDR2 are SGHAT and FQNNGV. V was pared by 2 bases and J by 0 bases, with 17 bases between. This CDR3 comprises 18 residues. In DNA form, the CDR3 reads TGTGCCAGCAGCTTAAAGAGTGGGACACTTCACTCTGGAAACACCATATATTTT. Encoded protein: CASSLKSGTLHSGNTIYF.

This clonotype appeared many times. V usage is TRBV30 and J usage is TRBJ1-6; weak D call: TRBD1 (6 bases). The CDR3 totals 16 residues. The V gene's germline CDR1 is GTSNPN and CDR2 SVGIG (reference sequence). Trimming removed 1 base from V and 8 bases from J, with 18 bases in between. CDR3 protein: CAWSESPGQPYSPLHF. Here the CDR3 DNA reads TGTGCCTGGAGTGAGTCTCCGGGACAACCTTATTCACCCCTCCACTTT.

The chain is built from TRBV7-2 and TRBJ2-1, with D maybe TRBD2 (6 bases). Germline V gene lookup returns CDR1 SGHTA and CDR2 FQGNSA. V dropped 0 bases and J dropped 1 base, with 10 bases sitting between them. The CDR3 has 16 amino acids. Here the CDR3 DNA reads TGTGCCAGCAGCTTAGCGGGAGGACAATCCTACAATGAGCAGTTCTTC. This codes for CASSLAGGQSYNEQFF.

As for this clonotype: Compared with germline, one end of the junction differs, possibly owing to a read error. The chain combines TRBV27 with TRBJ2-1; D ambiguous. The CDR3 runs 16 residues. Germline-derived CDR1 and CDR2 are MNHEY and SMNVEV (reference sequence). CDR3 loop: CASSHMTPASYNGQFF. CDR3 nucleotide sequence: TGTGCCAGCAGCCACATGACTCCCGCCTCCTACAATGGGCAGTTCTTC.

This clonotype occurred many times. The V and J genes are TRBV7-2 and TRBJ2-7; 9 bases align to TRBD2. This CDR3 comprises 15 residues. The germline gives CDR1 SGHTA, CDR2 FQGNSA. Trimming at V came to 2 bases and at J to 5 bases, leaving 7 bases not matched to a gene. The CDR3 reads CASSLLAGNFDEQYF. The CDR3, as DNA: TGTGCCAGCAGCTTACTAGCGGGAAATTTCGACGAGCAGTACTTC.

The gene calls are TRBV5-1 and TRBJ2-7; 7 bases are a match to TRBD1. The CDR3 has 13 residues. The germline V gene has CDR1 SGHRS and CDR2 YFSETQ. V lost 4 bases and J lost 3; bases outside the gene matches: 4. In DNA form, the CDR3 reads TGCGCCAGCAGCGTAGGACAGGACTACGAGCAGTACTTC. Translated: CASSVGQDYEQYF.

J is TRBJ2-5 and V is TRBV11-2; D might be TRBD1 (5 bases). The CDR3 consists of 16 residues. V lost 6 bases, J lost 2 bases, and 19 bases lay in between. Per the germline V gene, CDR1 is SGHAT and CDR2 is FQNNGV. The CDR3 loop is CASSPPPGHLQETQYF. CDR3 in DNA: TGTGCCAGCAGTCCCCCCCCAGGACATCTTCAAGAGACCCAGTACTTC.

This clonotype was counted many times. The gene calls are TRBV30 and TRBJ2-7; D is ambiguous. V was cut by 2 bases and J by 3 bases, with 14 bases left in between. Germline V lookup: CDR1 GTSNPN, CDR2 SVGIG (reference sequence). The length of the CDR3 is 14 residues. The DNA of the CDR3 is TGTGCCTGGAGTTTCTTAGAGGACGGCTACGAGCAGTACTTC. This sequence encodes CAWSFLEDGYEQYF.

This clonotype has a count of ten or more. The rearrangement links TRBV10-3 to TRBJ2-1; TRBD2 is a possible D gene (6 bases). Trimming left V 0 bases short and J 7 bases short, with 10 bases between. Germline-derived CDR1 and CDR2 are ENHRY and SYGVKD. The length of the CDR3 is 14 residues. In DNA form, the CDR3 reads TGTGCCATCAGTGAGTCGAGGCGGGAAAATGAGCAGTTCTTC. Amino acids: CAISESRRENEQFF.

This clonotype was seen many times. V and J are TRBV7-2 and TRBJ2-1, with D possibly TRBD2 on 5 matching bases. Trimming pared 0 bases from V and 2 bases from J, leaving 11 bases between. The CDR3 is 16 residues long. The V gene's germline CDR1 is SGHTA and CDR2 FQGNSA. This CDR3 is CASSLAATGTYNEQFF. The CDR3 region has the DNA TGTGCCAGCAGCTTAGCGGCCACGGGGACCTACAATGAGCAGTTCTTC.

Comments on this clonotype: A read error may explain this, as a much larger clone is one base away. The chain couples TRBV29-1 to TRBJ2-5; the D gene could be TRBD1 or TRBD2 (5 bases each). The CDR3 is 12 residues long. Germline V lookup: CDR1 SQVTM, CDR2 ANQGSEA. CDR3 DNA: TGCAGCGCTGAATTGGGGGATGGGACCCAGTACTTC. It translates to CSAELGDGTQYF.

This clonotype was counted at least ten times. The chain combines TRBV6-2 or TRBV6-3 with TRBJ2-1; D unclear. V was clipped by 8 bases and J by 5 bases, with 7 bases between them. The germline V gene has CDR1 MNHEY and CDR2 SVGEGT. The CDR3 spans 11 residues. CDR3 in DNA: TGTGCCAGCCATACCAACAATGAGCAGTTCTTC. Its protein is CASHTNNEQFF.

This clonotype showed up just a few times. The chain has TRBV6-2 or TRBV6-3 and TRBJ1-2, with unresolved D. CDR1 is MNHEY and CDR2 is SVGEGT in the germline V gene. CDR3 size: 15 residues. The V end was cut by 4 bases, the J end by 1 base, with 13 bases between. For the CDR3, the DNA is TGTGCCAGCAGTTCGAATGTCAGGAGTAACTATGGCTACACCTTC. Amino acid sequence: CASSSNVRSNYGYTF.

The table lists this clonotype with a few counts. The chain combines TRBV4-3 with TRBJ2-7; D is ambiguous. V lost 0 bases and J 1 base, leaving 13 bases between the germline ends. Germline CDR1 reads LGHNA; CDR2 reads YSLEER. This CDR3 comprises 16 residues. The DNA of the CDR3 is TGCGCCAGCAGCCAAGATGGTTCAGAATTTTCCTACGAGCAGTACTTC. This codes for CASSQDGSEFSYEQYF.

Ten or more counts support this clonotype. This chain connects TRBV7-2 to TRBJ2-4; TRBD1 agrees at 8 bases. The V segment lost 5 bases and the J segment 7 bases; nucleotides outside the gene matches: 7. There are 14 residues in the CDR3. The germline gives CDR1 SGHTA, CDR2 FQGNSA. In DNA, the CDR3 is TGTGCCAGCAGCACCGGGACAGGATTGAACATTCAGTACTTC. This sequence encodes CASSTGTGLNIQYF.

This clonotype was picked up many times. This rearrangement joins TRBV2 to TRBJ2-7; D is unclear. Germline V gene data show CDR1 as SNHLY and CDR2 as FYNNEI. Between the trimmed V and J ends, which lost 7 bases and 3 bases, there was a span of 13 bases. The CDR3 is made up of 13 amino acids. DNA of the CDR3: TGTGCCAGCAAGTTTACTCAGAACTACGAGCAGTACTTC. The encoded protein is CASKFTQNYEQYF.